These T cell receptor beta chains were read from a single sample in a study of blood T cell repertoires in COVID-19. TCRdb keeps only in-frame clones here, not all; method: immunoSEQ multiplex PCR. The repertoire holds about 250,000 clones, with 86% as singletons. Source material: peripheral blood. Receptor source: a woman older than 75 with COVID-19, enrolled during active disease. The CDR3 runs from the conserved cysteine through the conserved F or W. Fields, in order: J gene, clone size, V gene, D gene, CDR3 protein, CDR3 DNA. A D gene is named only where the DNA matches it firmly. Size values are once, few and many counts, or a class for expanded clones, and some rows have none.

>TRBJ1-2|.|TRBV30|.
CAWRVGGHYGYTF
TGTGCCTGGAGGGTGGGGGGACACTATGGCTACACCTTC
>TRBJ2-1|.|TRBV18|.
CASSPGLYNEQFF
TGTGCCAGCTCACCGGGGCTTTACAATGAGCAGTTCTTC
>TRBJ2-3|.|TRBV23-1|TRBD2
CASSQSKGLAGDDTDTQYF
TGCGCCAGCAGTCAATCGAAAGGACTAGCGGGCGACGACACAGATACGCAGTATTTT
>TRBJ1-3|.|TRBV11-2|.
CASSFQATSHSGNTIYF
TGTGCCAGCAGCTTCCAGGCCACTTCGCACTCTGGAAACACCATATATTTT
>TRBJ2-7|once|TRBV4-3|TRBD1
CASSQGTGKYEQYF
TGCGCCAGCAGCCAAGGGACAGGGAAGTACGAGCAGTACTTC
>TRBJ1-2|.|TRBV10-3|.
CAISESTGMGYGYTF
TGTGCCATCAGTGAGTCAACGGGGATGGGGTATGGCTACACCTTC
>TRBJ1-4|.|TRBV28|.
CASSSSTGTSIATNEKLFF
TGTGCCAGCAGTTCCTCTACTGGGACATCCATTGCAACTAATGAAAAACTGTTTTTT
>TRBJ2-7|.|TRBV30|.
CAWSWPPLSYEQYF
TGTGCCTGGAGTTGGCCCCCCCTGTCCTACGAGCAGTACTTC
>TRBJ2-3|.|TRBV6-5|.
CASSNSGHHTDTQYF
TGTGCCAGCAGCAATTCGGGACACCACACAGATACGCAGTATTTT
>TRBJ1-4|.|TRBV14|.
CASSQDGHEKLFF
TGTGCCAGCAGCCAAGATGGCCATGAAAAACTGTTTTTT
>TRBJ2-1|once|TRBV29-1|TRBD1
CSASPPGQGSYNEQFF
TGCAGCGCCTCACCCCCGGGACAGGGGTCCTACAATGAGCAGTTCTTC
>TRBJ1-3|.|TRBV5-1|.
CASSLVTGTKTGNTIYF
TGCGCCAGCAGCTTGGTTACCGGGACAAAAACAGGGAACACCATATATTTT
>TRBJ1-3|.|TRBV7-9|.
CASSFSTVGNTIYF
TGTGCCAGCAGCTTTTCGACAGTCGGAAACACCATATATTTT
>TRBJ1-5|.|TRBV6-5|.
CAGGEGGNQPQHF
TGTGCCGGGGGGGAGGGGGGCAATCAGCCCCAGCATTTT
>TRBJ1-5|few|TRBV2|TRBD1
CASSDSRGTGINQPQHF
TGTGCCAGCAGTGACAGTCGAGGGACAGGGATTAATCAGCCCCAGCATTTT
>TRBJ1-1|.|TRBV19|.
CASGKTVVTEAFF
TGTGCCTCAGGGAAAACAGTAGTGACTGAAGCTTTCTTT
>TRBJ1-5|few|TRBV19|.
CASSNTGGTMPQHF
TGTGCCAGTAGCAATACGGGGGGTACCATGCCCCAGCATTTT
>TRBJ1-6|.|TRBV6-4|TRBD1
CASSAQGAGSPLHF
TGTGCCAGCAGTGCCCAGGGGGCCGGTTCACCCCTCCACTTT
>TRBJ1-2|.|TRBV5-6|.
CASSGPGSSLYGYTF
TGTGCCAGCAGCGGCCCAGGGTCATCGCTTTATGGCTACACCTTC
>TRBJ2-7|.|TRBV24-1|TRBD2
CATSEGGGSYEQYF
TGTGCCACCAGTGAAGGCGGGGGGTCCTACGAGCAGTACTTC
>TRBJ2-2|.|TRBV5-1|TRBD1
CASSKQDRAGTGELFF
TGCGCCAGCAGCAAACAGGACAGGGCGGGCACCGGGGAGCTGTTTTTT
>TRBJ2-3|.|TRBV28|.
CASSFERQQQYF
TGTGCCAGCAGTTTTGAGAGACAGCAGCAGTATTTT
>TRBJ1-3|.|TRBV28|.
CATTSGVVGNTIYF
TGTGCCACAACTTCAGGGGTGGTTGGAAACACCATATATTTT
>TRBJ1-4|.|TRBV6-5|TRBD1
CASSFSSGGVVEKLFF
TGTGCCAGCAGTTTCTCCTCAGGGGGAGTAGTGGAAAAACTGTTTTTT
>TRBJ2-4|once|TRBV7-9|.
CASSLRAGAPDIQYF
TGTGCCAGCAGCTTACGCGCGGGGGCCCCGGACATTCAGTACTTC
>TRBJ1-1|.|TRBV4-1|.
CASSQGGELMNTEAFF
TGCGCCAGCAGCCAAGGAGGAGAGTTGATGAACACTGAAGCTTTCTTT
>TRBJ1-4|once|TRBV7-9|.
CASSSRGKNEKLFF
TGTGCCAGCAGCTCGAGAGGGAAAAATGAAAAACTGTTTTTT
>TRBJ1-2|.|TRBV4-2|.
CASSQDQGAGRSYGYTF
TGTGCCAGCAGCCAAGATCAGGGCGCCGGAAGGAGCTATGGCTACACCTTC
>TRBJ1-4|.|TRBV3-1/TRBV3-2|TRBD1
CASSPGPPGQVNEKLFF
TGTGCCAGCAGCCCAGGTCCCCCGGGACAGGTTAATGAAAAACTGTTTTTT
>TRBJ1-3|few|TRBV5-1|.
CASSVTGLGNTIYF
TGCGCCAGCAGCGTAACAGGGTTGGGAAACACCATATATTTT
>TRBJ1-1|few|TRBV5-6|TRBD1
CASSPGSGQGNTEAFF
TGTGCCAGCAGCCCCGGAAGCGGACAGGGGAACACTGAAGCTTTCTTT
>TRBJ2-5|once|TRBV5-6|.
CASSLDKIKETQYF
TGTGCCAGCAGCTTGGACAAGATCAAAGAGACCCAGTACTTC
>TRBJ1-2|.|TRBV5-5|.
CASSLSPGNYGYTF
TGTGCCAGCAGCTTGTCCCCAGGTAACTATGGCTACACCTTC
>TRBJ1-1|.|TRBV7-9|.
CASSLGGRGTEAFF
TGTGCCAGCAGCTTAGGCGGGAGAGGTACTGAAGCTTTCTTT
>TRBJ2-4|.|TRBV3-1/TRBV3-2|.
CASSQITGKKAKNIQYF
TGTGCCAGCAGCCAGATAACAGGGAAAAAAGCCAAAAACATTCAGTACTTC
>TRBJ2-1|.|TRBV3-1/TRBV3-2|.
CASSSRRPSKGDEQFF
TGTGCCAGCAGCTCAAGAAGGCCTAGCAAGGGGGATGAGCAGTTCTTC
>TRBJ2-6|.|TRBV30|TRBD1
CAFGQGARGANVLTF
TGTGCCTTTGGACAGGGGGCAAGGGGGGCCAACGTCCTGACTTTC
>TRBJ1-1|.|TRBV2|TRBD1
CASSAGTGSTEAFF
TGTGCCAGCAGTGCCGGGACAGGGTCCACTGAAGCTTTCTTT
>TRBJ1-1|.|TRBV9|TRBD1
CASSRTGMNTEAFF
TGTGCCAGCAGTCGGACAGGCATGAACACTGAAGCTTTCTTT
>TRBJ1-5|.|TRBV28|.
CATQVYSNQPQHF
TGTGCCACCCAGGTATACAGCAATCAGCCCCAGCATTTT
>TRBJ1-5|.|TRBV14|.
CASSINQPQHF
TGTGCCAGCAGCATAAATCAGCCCCAGCATTTT